This T cell receptor beta chain is from a study of cytomegalovirus exposure and HLA in healthy donors (dated by TCRdb to the late 2010s). Concerning the study at large: In an earlier analysis of several hundred of the donors, around 290 Gb of sequence data and 100 million or so unique TCR beta sequences from about 180 million T cells were reported. Every repertoire in the discovery cohort had been generated on one and the same sequencing platform. An earlier analysis of 587 of the donors used high-throughput TCR beta sequencing to judge whether each TCR beta V gene segment behaved as functional or pseudogenic. A later analysis re-examined previously published TCR beta repertoires from more than 650 donors and added high-resolution HLA genotyping to investigate patterns of TCR occurrence. Donor age, sex, ethnicity and CMV serostatus were compiled together with the repertoire data. Five DR-DQ haplotypes were handled as single units for association and clustering, since linkage in the cohort was strong. Both class I and class II loci were covered by HLA typing, at four-digit resolution. The number of donors typed differed by locus, with roughly 629-640 for A, B, C, DRB1 and DQB1, over 500 for DQA1, 600 to 610 for DPA1, and approximately 470 for DPB1. Across 398 genotyped donors of the cohort, an average of about 220,000 unique TCR beta nucleotide sequences per donor were sequenced, and roughly 20% of those sequences were non-productive. The study used immunosequencing to profile the T cell repertoires of around 600 subjects and linked those repertoires to cytomegalovirus serostatus. The aim of the study was to test whether cataloging public T cell receptors could identify signatures of past pathogen exposure. About 330 gigabases of sequencing data and 70 million to 100 million unique TCR sequences made up an early release that covered 500 to 650 HLA-typed donors. Among the approximately 400 genotyped donors, roughly 80% belonged to the genetic ancestry cluster associated with self-reported Caucasian donors. Rather than drawing on any new phenotypic data, the later analysis identified candidate immune exposures from TCR beta sequences and the way those sequences occurred across donors. To predict cytomegalovirus infection status, the study combined high-throughput TCR immunosequencing, statistical association of individual TCRs with disease status, and machine learning. A separate validation cohort of 100 to 150 different subjects was used in addition to the roughly 670-subject first cohort. A later genetic analysis took genome-wide SNP genotypes for about 65% of the roughly 670 donors and used that subset as a discovery cohort.

The germline V gene provides CDR1 SGDLS and CDR2 YYNGEE. Between the V and J ends, shortened by 4 bases and 6 bases respectively, the junction contains 24 bases. Taken from cysteine to phenylalanine, the CDR3 has 17 residues. Here the CDR3 DNA is all that survives: 51 bases in frame from base 1. About this clone: What antigen it recognizes has not been identified. Per-base qualities were not stored, and no clone one base away is much larger.

In total, just over 650 healthy bone marrow donors made up the cohort. At the time of sampling, every cohort member was nominally healthy, though immune exposures that went unrecorded were likely present. CMV serostatus was recorded as positive for about 300 and negative for 352 of the 666 cohort members, whereas no CMV serostatus was recorded for the donor in question. A peripheral blood sample was provided by each donor, and peripheral blood mononuclear cells were used for TCR beta sequencing. Genomic DNA was extracted from the blood cell samples with the Qiagen DNeasy Blood Extraction Kit. The library was obtained by the immunoSEQ multiplex PCR assay. A mixture of 60 forward primers for TCR Vbeta segments and 13 reverse primers for TCR Jbeta segments was used in the multiplex PCR. Amplification of the CDR3 region of rearranged TCR beta genes was performed with a multiplex PCR assay on genomic DNA. On the Illumina HiSeq System, the amplified TCR beta libraries were sequenced as 87-base-pair reads. The original pipeline was this. A later analysis counted approximately 84 million unique TCR beta chains across the 666 repertoires, and around 9.9 million of these chains were shared by at least two donors. Raw reads were error-corrected and collapsed into unique sequences with a nearest-neighbor algorithm that merged closely related sequences to remove PCR and sequencing errors. CDR3 sequences were aligned to IMGT reference sequences to assign V, D and J gene segments. Each retained sequence needed at least a six-nucleotide match to both a V gene segment and a J gene segment. A rearrangement was called productive if the CDR3 had no stop codons and remained in frame with V and J, and every other rearrangement was called non-productive. CDR3 was defined according to IMGT convention as the region running from the second conserved V-encoded cysteine to the conserved J-encoded phenylalanine. Sequences without an unambiguous match to a single V gene segment were excluded from the earlier analysis of about 600 of the donors. An earlier analysis of 450 to 650 of the donors called V segments functional above 56.7% productive rearrangements and segregating when the between-donor standard deviation exceeded 5%. A statistical classification framework was built to diagnose cytomegalovirus status from the catalog of TCR beta chain sequences. A later analysis assigned V and J genes by comparing TCR nucleotide sequences with IMGT/GENE-DB human TR gene sequences. A later analysis assigned CDR3 sequences and most-parsimonious VDJ recombination scenarios with the TCRdist pipeline. In a later analysis, each TCR beta chain was defined by its CDR3 amino acid sequence together with its V-gene family, and reads without a unique V-gene family were excluded. In a later analysis, around 650 highly shared, low-generation-probability nucleotide sequences were removed to address suspected cross-contamination and a sequencing artifact. For each public chain, a later analysis derived a clonal expansion index from normalized ranks of inferred template counts within each repertoire. In a later analysis, generation probabilities were computed with a VDJ recombination model fitted to out-of-frame rearrangements, and the resulting probabilities were checked against IGoR. Hypergeometric tests were used in a later analysis to score TCR-TCR, TCR-HLA and TCR-CMV co-occurrence, with a repertoire-size bias correction applied to the TCR pairs. To estimate false discovery rates, a later analysis permuted the HLA or CMV assignments 20 times. In a later analysis, co-occurring TCRs were grouped with DBSCAN, and TCRdist sequence similarity was added when clustering was performed within HLA-allele-positive subsets. For co-occurrence clustering, repertoires with fewer than 30,000 or more than 120,000 public chains were excluded, along with five repertoires with anomalous nucleotide sharing. The table comes from immuneACCESS by way of TCRdb, which keeps in-frame sequences with V and J called. Part of the clones is missing from these tables; in studies checked, under half for an unresolved V gene and the rest for unknown reasons. That table supplies the V and J calls and clone size; D and trimming were determined from the DNA. For this sample there are about 150,000 clones; more than 75% appear just once. Roughly 3.6% of the sample belongs to the ten largest clones.

General findings and caveats noted by the study authors: CMV serostatus was the only immune exposure information available for the cohort. The earlier analysis of approximately 590 of the donors excluded around 17 rarely observed V segments, including chromosome 9 orphons, because counts were too low. Presence/absence analyses assumed roughly uniform sequencing depth across donors, an assumption that may not hold. Specific HLA alleles were associated with 15,000 to 20,000 TCR beta sequences at a false discovery rate of 0.05 in a later analysis. Only TCR beta chains were sequenced in this cohort, and the absence of alpha or paired-chain data limited detectable features. Because HLA typing was missing for some donors at each locus, association tests included only the typed subset. Some IMGT-functional V segments, including TRBV6-2 and TRBV6-3, could not be distinguished by the 87-base-pair reads and were therefore excluded. According to a later analysis, TCR association rates differed among HLA loci, with DRB1 alleles showing the most associated TCRs and HLA-C alleles showing the fewest. Three of the identified cytomegalovirus-associated TCR beta chains were confirmed in vitro to be specific for cytomegalovirus antigens. In a later analysis, HLA-associated TCR beta chains showed more clonal expansion and lower generation probabilities than non-associated chains that were equally common. The authors suggested that the approach could potentially be generalized to other disease states and immunological phenotypes. Strong co-occurrence of HLA alleles, especially DR and DQ, made assigning TCR associations to individual alleles difficult. The classifier was reported to diagnose cytomegalovirus status with high specificity and sensitivity in both the original and validation cohorts. A further reported finding was that TCR beta sequences accurately predicted the HLA-A and HLA-B alleles for most subjects in the first cohort. In a later genetic analysis, fewer N-insertions in productive TCRs were reported among donors in an Asian-associated ancestry cluster than the roughly 700-donor mean. Most CMV-associated TCR beta chains appeared to be HLA-restricted in a later analysis, and the HLA associations seemed to be driven largely by CMV exposure. A total of about 150 TCR beta chains were listed by the study as associated with cytomegalovirus. Several of the top co-occurrence clusters appeared to be linked to parvovirus B19, influenza, CMV and Epstein-Barr virus, according to a later analysis. V-gene and J-gene trimming of TCR beta chains was associated with a missense DCLRE1C variant in a later genetic analysis, and the association was replicated in an independent cohort. A cluster of highly shared sequence variants was judged likely to represent a technical artifact of the sequencing pipeline. Linkage disequilibrium might explain the correlated functional status among segregating V segments, but an unknown experimental factor could not be ruled out. Most TCR sequences were observed very rarely across donors, whereas some public TCRs were present in many individuals. In an earlier analysis of 450 to 750 of the donors, most TCR beta V segments appeared in productive rearrangements about 90% or about 30% of the time, broadly matching IMGT annotations.

The sequence was obtained from a human donor in good health. The chain uses TRBV9 and TRBJ2-3; D gene: possibly TRBD1, on 6 matching bases. The sequencing input was PBMCs. The sequenced DNA is TGTGCCAGCAGCCTAAATACAGGGTCGTTTAATCCGGATACGCAGTATTTT. This yields the protein CASSLNTGSFNPDTQYF.